This T cell receptor beta chain is drawn from a study of molecular identifiers for immune sequencing clone quantification. General study findings and limits: Spike-in Jurkat TCR RNA from a single cell reportedly registered among approximately 900,000 naive cells. Clonotypes topping 20 RNA copies carried over 98% of effector molecules but under 1% of naive ones.

From the PCR reads, TCRdb called clonotypes with MiXCR, one entry per CDR3 protein. The sample lists about 510,000 distinct CDR3 sequences; about a fifth were seen once. Investigators produced naive CD8 libraries from about 19,000 to 1,100,000 sorted cells, drawing on 10%, 30% or 50% RNA. This CDR3 has 14 amino acids. The germline V and J ends were trimmed by 3 bases and 1 base, with 12 bases remaining between them. Germline V CDR1 and CDR2: DFQATT, SNEGSKA (reference sequence). In regard to this clonotype: The antigen remains unidentified.

This TCR derives from a human donor in good health. Some libraries in this study had Jurkat cell RNA spiked in. The chain links TRBV20-1 to TRBJ1-1; D is perhaps TRBD1 (5 bases). Material: naive CD8+ T cells from blood, with Jurkat cell RNA spiked in. This sample's subset: FACS-sorted CD8+CD4-CCR7+CD45RA+ naive T cells. The CDR3 protein is CSASEWDGNTEAFF. In DNA, the CDR3 is TGCAGTGCTAGTGAATGGGACGGGAACACTGAAGCTTTCTTT.